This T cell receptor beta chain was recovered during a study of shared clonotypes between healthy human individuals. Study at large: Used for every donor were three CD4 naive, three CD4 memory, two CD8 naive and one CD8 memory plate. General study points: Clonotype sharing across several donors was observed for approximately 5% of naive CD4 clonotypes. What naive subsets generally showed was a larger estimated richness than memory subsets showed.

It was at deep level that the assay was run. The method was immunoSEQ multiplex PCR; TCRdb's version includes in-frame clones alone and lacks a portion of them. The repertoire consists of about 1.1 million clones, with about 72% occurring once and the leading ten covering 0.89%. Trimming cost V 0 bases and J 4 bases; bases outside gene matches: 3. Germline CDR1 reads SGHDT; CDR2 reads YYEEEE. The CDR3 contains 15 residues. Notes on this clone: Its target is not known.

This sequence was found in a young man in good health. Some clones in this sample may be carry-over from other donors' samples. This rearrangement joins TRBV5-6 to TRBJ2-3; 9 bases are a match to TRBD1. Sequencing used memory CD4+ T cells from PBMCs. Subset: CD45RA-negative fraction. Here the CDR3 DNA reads TGTGCCAGCAGCTTGGGAGGGACAGGGCCAGATACGCAGTATTTT. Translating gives CASSLGGTGPDTQYF.